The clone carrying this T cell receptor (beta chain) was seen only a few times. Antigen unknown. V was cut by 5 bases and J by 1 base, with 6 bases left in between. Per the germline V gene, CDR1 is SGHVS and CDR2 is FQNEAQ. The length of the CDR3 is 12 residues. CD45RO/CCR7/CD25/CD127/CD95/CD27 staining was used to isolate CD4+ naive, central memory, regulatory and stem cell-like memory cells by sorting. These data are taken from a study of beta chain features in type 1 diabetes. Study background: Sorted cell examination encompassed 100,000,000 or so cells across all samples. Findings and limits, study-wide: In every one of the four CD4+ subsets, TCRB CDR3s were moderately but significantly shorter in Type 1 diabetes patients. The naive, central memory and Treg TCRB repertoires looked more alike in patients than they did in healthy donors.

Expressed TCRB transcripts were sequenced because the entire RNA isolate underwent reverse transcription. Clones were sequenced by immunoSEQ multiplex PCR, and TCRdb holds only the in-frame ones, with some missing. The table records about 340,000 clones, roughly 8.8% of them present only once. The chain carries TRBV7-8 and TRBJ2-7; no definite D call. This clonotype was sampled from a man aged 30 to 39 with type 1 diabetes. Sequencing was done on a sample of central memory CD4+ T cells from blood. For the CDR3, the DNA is TGTGCCAGCAGCCGCCAATCCTACGAGCAGTACTTC. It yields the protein CASSRQSYEQYF.